This T cell receptor (beta chain) comes out of a study of T cell responses to AZD1222 COVID-19 vaccine. For the study at large: Second doses were pooled across both intervals (about 4 or about 12 weeks).

J was trimmed by 5 bases and V by 6 bases; bases with no gene match: 5. The CDR3 is 14 residues long. Germline loops: CDR1 KGHSH, CDR2 LQKENI. Some clones are missing from TCRdb's copy, which holds only in-frame ones; the method was immunoSEQ multiplex PCR. Of 110,000 to 150,000 clones in the sample, 90% were seen once. Study findings and constraints: An increase in Spike-specific TCR breadth and depth was observed after two AZD1222 doses. AZD1222 recipients seropositive at baseline numbered only 6 or 7. Donors, mostly white British, included more females; clonal diversity was possibly underestimated.

Details on this clone: Its antigen is unidentified.

Sequencing was performed on peripheral blood, taken on day 0 of AZD1222 vaccination. The V gene is TRBV18, the J gene TRBJ2-1, with TRBD2 identical over 9 bases. The clonotype comes from an adult in good health. As DNA, the CDR3 is TGTGCCAGCTCGCAAAGCGGGGGGAACAATGAGCAGTTCTTC. Translation: CASSQSGGNNEQFF.